This entry lists 24 T cell receptor beta chains sequenced from one sample in a study of molecular identifiers for immune sequencing clone quantification. TCRdb independently ran MiXCR on the PCR reads; one entry per CDR3 protein. Of roughly 630,000 distinct CDR3 sequences listed, 25% were seen once; the top ten hold 0.78%. The material sequenced was naive CD8+ T cells from blood, with Jurkat cell RNA spiked in. As for subset: FACS-sorted CD8+CD4-CCR7+CD45RA+ naive T cells. The source is a human donor in good health. Some libraries in this study had Jurkat cell RNA spiked in.

This clonotype was counted ten times or more. The chain joins TRBV5-4 to TRBJ1-1; weak D call: TRBD1 (6 bases). The V gene's germline CDR1 is SGHNT and CDR2 YYREEE (reference sequence). V lost 4 bases and J 7 bases, leaving 14 bases between the germline ends. The CDR3 covers 13 residues. The CDR3 sequence: CASSPTGRSEAFF. The DNA for the CDR3 is TGTGCCAGCAGCCCAACAGGGAGAAGTGAAGCTTTCTTT.

As concerns this clonotype: A much larger clone differs by one base, so this may be a read error. The rearrangement links TRBV12-3 or TRBV12-4 to TRBJ2-5; 13 bases are a match to TRBD2. J gave up 1 base and V 8 bases, and 1 base lay outside the gene matches. The CDR3 is 14 amino acids. This CDR3 is CASGLAGVQETQYF. Here the CDR3 DNA reads TGTGCCAGCGGACTAGCGGGGGTCCAAGAGACCCAGTACTTC.

V usage is TRBV11-2 and J usage is TRBJ2-1, with D possibly being TRBD1 (6 bases). Between the trimmed V and J ends, which lost 5 bases and 0 bases, there was a span of 11 bases. The V gene's germline CDR1 is SGHAT and CDR2 FQNNGV. This CDR3 is 15 amino acids long. CDR3 DNA sequence: TGTGCCAGCAGCCGATGGGGGCGCTCCTACAATGAGCAGTTCTTC. Translating it yields CASSRWGRSYNEQFF. The full variable domain, its missing parts supplied by reference TRBV11-2 and TRBJ2-1, is EAGVAQSPRYKIIEKRQSVAFWCNPISGHATLYWYQQILGQGPKLLIQFQNNGVVDDSQLPKDRFSAERLKGVDSTLKIQPAKLEDSAVYLCASSRWGRSYNEQFFGPGTRLTVL.

The chain carries TRBV7-8 and TRBJ1-4; D not certain. Germline V CDR1 and CDR2: SGHVS, FQNEAQ. Between the trimmed V and J ends, which lost 6 bases and 5 bases, there was a span of 13 bases. The CDR3 loop spans 14 amino acids. CDR3 amino acids: CASSDMVANEKLFF. CDR3 bases: TGTGCCAGCAGTGACATGGTGGCAAATGAAAAACTGTTTTTT.

As to this clonotype: This is likely a read error, given that the CDR3 carries no conserved phenylalanine or tryptophan at its end. The chain employs TRBV30 and TRBJ1-5, with a tentative D call TRBD1 (5 bases). Germline CDR1 and CDR2: GTSNPN and SVGIG (reference sequence). V was trimmed by 5 bases and J by 9 bases, leaving 20 bases between them. CDR3 length: 14 residues. CDR3 in amino acids: CAWGTGFGYPPQHS. The DNA of the CDR3 is TGTGCCTGGGGAACAGGCTTTGGGTATCCGCCCCAGCATTCT.

This clonotype was seen ten or more times. The rearrangement joins TRBV7-9 to TRBJ1-1; maybe TRBD1 (6 bases). CDR1 and CDR2 (germline): SEHNR, FQNEAQ (reference sequence). The CDR3 covers 15 residues. V lost 5 bases and J lost 1, with 14 bases in between. In nucleotides, the CDR3 is TGTGCCAGCAGCCCGCAGGGGTTGGGGAACACTGAAGCTTTCTTT. This encodes CASSPQGLGNTEAFF.

The rearrangement links TRBV7-9 to TRBJ2-1, with D perhaps assigned TRBD1 or TRBD2 (5 bases each). This CDR3 comprises 12 residues. Deletions cut 3 bases from V and 10 bases from J, with 10 bases between. The germline gives CDR1 SEHNR, CDR2 FQNEAQ (reference sequence). Here the CDR3 DNA reads TGTGCCAGCAGCTTGGTTCGGGGCGAGCAGTTCTTC. Protein: CASSLVRGEQFF.

About this clonotype itself: No conserved phenylalanine or tryptophan ends this CDR3, so it is likely a read error. The chain links TRBV19 to TRBJ2-7, with D possibly TRBD2 on 6 matching bases. V lost 6 bases and J 9 bases, leaving 21 bases between the germline ends. The CDR3 runs to 14 residues. Germline assignment: CDR1 LNHDA and CDR2 SQIVND (reference sequence). The CDR3 spells CASSAGPTLTGQYL. CDR3 in DNA: TGTGCCAGTAGCGCGGGACCGACTTTAACGGGGCAGTACCTC.

The rearrangement links TRBV11-2 to TRBJ2-5; the D gene is possibly TRBD2 (5 bases). The V end was cut by 1 base, the J end by 1 base, with 16 bases between. Germline assignment: CDR1 SGHAT and CDR2 FQNNGV. The CDR3 is 17 amino acids. Here the CDR3 DNA reads TGTGCCAGCAGCTTAGGAATGGGGAGTATTGGCCAAGAGACCCAGTACTTC. It encodes CASSLGMGSIGQETQYF.

Worth noting for this clonotype: This may be a read error, as it is one base from a much larger clone. Because it lacks the conserved phenylalanine or tryptophan at the end, this CDR3 is likely a read error. This chain joins TRBV6-2 or TRBV6-3 and TRBJ2-5; no firm D call. The V end lost 3 bases, the J end lost 4 bases, and 9 bases lay between the germline ends. The CDR3 is made up of 13 amino acids. The V gene's germline CDR1 is MNHEY and CDR2 SVGEGT. The CDR3 reads CASSYQASETQYS. For the CDR3, the DNA is TGTGCCAGCAGTTATCAGGCCTCAGAGACCCAGTACTCC.

The chain uses TRBV6-5 and TRBJ2-5; possibly TRBD1 or TRBD2 for D (5 bases each). CDR1 is MNHEY, CDR2 SVGAGI, per germline. This CDR3 spans 16 amino acids. V dropped 6 bases and J dropped 7 bases, with 24 bases sitting between them. This CDR3 reads CASSLLTGPKTVTQYF. The CDR3 DNA follows: TGTGCCAGCAGCCTTCTCACGGGGCCCAAGACGGTGACCCAGTACTTC.

Note on this clonotype: This CDR3 is missing its conserved last phenylalanine or tryptophan, likely due to a read error. The rearrangement links TRBV15 to TRBJ2-3; D is undetermined. The CDR3 has 15 amino acids. Trimming left V 4 bases short and J 0 bases short, with 11 bases between. Germline CDR1 and CDR2: LNHNV and YYDKDF (reference sequence). The CDR3 loop is CATSITLDSTDTQYS. CDR3 nucleotides: TGTGCCACCAGCATCACGTTGGACAGCACAGATACGCAGTATTCT.

This chain links TRBV20-1 with TRBJ1-5; TRBD1 agrees at 7 bases. The CDR3 extends over 12 amino acids. Germline assignment: CDR1 DFQATT and CDR2 SNEGSKA (reference sequence). CDR3 sequence reads: CRAGTDNQPQHF. CDR3 DNA sequence: TGCAGAGCCGGGACAGATAATCAGCCCCAGCATTTT.

This clonotype was counted many times. The chain is built from TRBV2 and TRBJ2-3; 10 bases align to TRBD2. The CDR3 runs to 15 residues. The trim removed 7 bases at V and 1 base at J, leaving 5 bases unmatched. CDR1 SNHLY and CDR2 FYNNEI come from the germline V gene. CDR3 nucleotides: TGTGCCAGCAAGAGGACTAGCGGCCGCACAGATACGCAGTATTTT. This encodes CASKRTSGRTDTQYF.

The table lists this clonotype with many counts. The V and J genes are TRBV28 and TRBJ2-7; possibly TRBD2 for D (7 bases). Per germline, CDR1 MDHEN and CDR2 SYDVKM. The CDR3 totals 14 residues. With 7 bases removed from V and 0 bases from J, the gap between germline ends came to 13 bases. As DNA, the CDR3 is TGTGCCAGCACCTCCCGGGGGGCCTCCTACGAGCAGTACTTC. This codes for CASTSRGASYEQYF.

The rearrangement joins TRBV6-5 to TRBJ1-1, with 7 positions matching TRBD1. The germline V gene has CDR1 MNHEY and CDR2 SVGAGI. The ends lost 2 bases at V and 6 bases at J; junction bases unmatched: 9. This CDR3 is 15 amino acids long. The CDR3 DNA reads TGTGCCAGCAGTTACAGACAGGGATTTCTTGCTGAAGCTTTCTTT. Amino acids: CASSYRQGFLAEAFF.

The V gene is TRBV9, the J gene TRBJ2-3; D perhaps matches TRBD2 (5 bases). The CDR3 contains 14 residues. Trimming pared 0 bases from V and 4 bases from J, leaving 9 bases between. CDR1 and CDR2 (germline): SGDLS, YYNGEE. CDR3 residues: CASSVAMGADTQYF. DNA for the CDR3: TGTGCCAGCAGCGTAGCTATGGGAGCAGATACGCAGTATTTT.

This clonotype was seen only once. A read error is possible here, since a much larger clone lies one base away. The chain uses TRBV14 and TRBJ2-1; no reliable D call. The CDR3 has 12 amino acids. Looked up from germline, CDR1 is SGHDN and CDR2 is FVKESK. The CDR3 sequence is CASSPTINEQLF. In DNA form, the CDR3 reads TGTGCCAGCAGCCCAACAATCAATGAGCAGCTCTTC.

A remark on this clonotype: With a much larger clone just one base away, this may be a read error. The chain joins TRBV6-2 or TRBV6-3 to TRBJ2-7, with 11 bases matching TRBD2. Germline CDR1 MNHEY, CDR2 SVGEGT. The CDR3 is made up of 14 amino acids. V dropped 8 bases and J dropped 3; count of bases not matched to a gene: 6. Written as DNA, the CDR3 is TGTGCCAGCTGGGGACTAGCGGATTTCTACGAGCAGTACTTC. Encoded protein: CASWGLADFYEQYF.

This clonotype was recorded once. This may be a read error, as it is one base from a much larger clone. Likely a read error: the CDR3 ends without its conserved phenylalanine or tryptophan. The chain uses TRBV9 and TRBJ1-4, with D maybe TRBD1 (5 bases). There are 14 residues in the CDR3. CDR1 SGDLS and CDR2 YYNGEE come from the germline V gene. V gave up 3 bases and J gave up 6 bases, with 12 bases separating them. As DNA, the CDR3 is TGTGCCAGCAGCGCATCAGGGTTTGATGAAAAACTGTTTCTT. Translation: CASSASGFDEKLFL.

This clonotype was counted ten times or more. The chain couples TRBV27 to TRBJ2-5; 10 bases fit TRBD2. Trimming removed 0 bases from V and 4 bases from J; junction bases left unmatched: 2. Germline lookup yields CDR1 MNHEY and CDR2 SMNVEV (reference sequence). The CDR3 spans 15 residues. The CDR3 region is CASSLSAGGPETQYF. As DNA, the CDR3 is TGTGCCAGCAGTTTATCAGCGGGAGGGCCAGAGACCCAGTACTTC.

The chain has TRBV5-1 and TRBJ2-1, with 9 bases that match TRBD2. V shed 2 bases, J shed 8 bases, and the junction held 11 bases outside the gene matches. This CDR3 is built from 16 residues. The germline V gene has CDR1 SGHRS and CDR2 YFSETQ. The CDR3 reads CASSFIERGDVYEQFF. The DNA of the CDR3 is TGCGCCAGCAGCTTCATCGAGCGGGGGGACGTATATGAGCAGTTCTTC.

This clonotype showed up many times. This chain uses TRBV13 with TRBJ1-1, with 10 bases fitting TRBD1. In germline, CDR1 is PRHDT, CDR2 FYEKMQ (reference sequence). This CDR3 comprises 16 residues. With 3 bases clipped from V and 5 bases from J, the junction kept 9 bases outside the gene matches. The CDR3 sequence is CASSFRTGGFNTEAFF. The DNA for the CDR3 is TGTGCCAGCAGCTTCCGGACAGGGGGTTTCAATACTGAAGCTTTCTTT.

This clonotype was seen repeatedly, ten times or more. The genes are TRBV2 and TRBJ1-1, with 8 nucleotides matching TRBD1. The CDR3 length is 15 residues. The V and J ends lost 5 bases and 4 bases, in that order; junction bases with no gene match: 9. Germline V gene sequence: CDR1 SNHLY, CDR2 FYNNEI. CDR3 protein: CASSPDRGGGTEAFF. The CDR3, as DNA: TGTGCCAGCAGTCCCGACAGGGGAGGGGGCACTGAAGCTTTCTTT.